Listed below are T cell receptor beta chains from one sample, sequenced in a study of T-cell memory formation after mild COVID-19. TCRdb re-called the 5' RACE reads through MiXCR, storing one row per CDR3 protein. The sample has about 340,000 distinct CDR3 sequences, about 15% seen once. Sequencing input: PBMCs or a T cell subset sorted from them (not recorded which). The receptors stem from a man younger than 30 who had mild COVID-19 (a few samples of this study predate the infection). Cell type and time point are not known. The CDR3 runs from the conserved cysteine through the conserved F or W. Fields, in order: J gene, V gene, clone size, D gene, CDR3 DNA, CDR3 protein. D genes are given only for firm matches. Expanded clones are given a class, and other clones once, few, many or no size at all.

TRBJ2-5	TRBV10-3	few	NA	TGTGCCATCAGTGGGGGGCTAGCGGCGATACAAGAGACCCAGTACTTC	CAISGGLAAIQETQYF
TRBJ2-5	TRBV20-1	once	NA	TGCAGTGCTAGAGATACACCGTACCAAGAGACCCAGTACTTC	CSARDTPYQETQYF
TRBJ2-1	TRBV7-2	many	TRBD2	TGTGCCAGCAGCCAAATCAGCGGGGGCAAAAATGAGCAGTTCTTC	CASSQISGGKNEQFF
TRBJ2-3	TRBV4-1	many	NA	TGCGCCAGCAGCCAAGAGCTCACGGGCCCAGATACGCAGTATTTT	CASSQELTGPDTQYF
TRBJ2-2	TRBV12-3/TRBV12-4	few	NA	TGTGCCAGCAGTTTAGTGCAGGGCGGGGAGCTGTTTTTT	CASSLVQGGELFF
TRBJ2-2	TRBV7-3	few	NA	TGTGCCAGCAGCCCTGACAGGACCGGGGAGCTGTTTTTT	CASSPDRTGELFF
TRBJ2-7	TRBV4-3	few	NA	TGCGCCAGCAGCCAAGATCATCGAGTAACCTACGAGCAGTACTTC	CASSQDHRVTYEQYF
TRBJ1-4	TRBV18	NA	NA	TGTGCCAGCTCACCGCGTAGGGGCAATAATGAAAAACTGTTTTTT	CASSPRRGNNEKLFF
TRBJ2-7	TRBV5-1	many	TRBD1	TGCGCCAGCAGCCCGGGACAGGGAGTTTACGAGCAGTACTTC	CASSPGQGVYEQYF
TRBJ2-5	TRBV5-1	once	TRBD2	TGCGCCAGCAGCGAGGGTGTGCGGGGGGCTGGGACCCAGTACTTC	CASSEGVRGAGTQYF
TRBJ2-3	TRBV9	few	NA	TGTGCCAGCAGTAAGGGGGATGGGGATACGCAGTATTTT	CASSKGDGDTQYF
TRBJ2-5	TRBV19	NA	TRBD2	TGTGCCAGTAGTATGGCTGAGGGGCTAGCGGGACAAGAGACCCAGTACTTC	CASSMAEGLAGQETQYF
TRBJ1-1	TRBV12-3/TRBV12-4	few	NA	TGTGCCAGCAGTCTTCACGGCAACACTGAAGCTTTCTTT	CASSLHGNTEAFF
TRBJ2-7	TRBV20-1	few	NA	TGCAGTGCCAACCAGAAAGGACACTTCTACGAGCAGTACTTC	CSANQKGHFYEQYF
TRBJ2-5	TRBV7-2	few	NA	TGTGCCAGCAGCTTATGGCCAGAGACCCAGTACTTC	CASSLWPETQYF
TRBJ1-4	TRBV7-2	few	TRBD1	TGTGCCAGCAGCCTTTGGACAGGGGGCGGAGCTAATGAAAAACTGTTTTTT	CASSLWTGGGANEKLFF
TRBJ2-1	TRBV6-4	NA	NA	TGTGCCAGCAGTGACCAAGATGGGGGTGAGCAGTTCTTC	CASSDQDGGEQFF
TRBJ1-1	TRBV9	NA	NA	TGTGCCAGCAGCGTAGACTGGGATAGTGGAGCTTTCTTT	CASSVDWDSGAFF
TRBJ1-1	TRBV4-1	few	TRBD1	TGCGCCAGCAGCCTCGGACAGGGGGCAACGAACACTGAAGCTTTCTTT	CASSLGQGATNTEAFF
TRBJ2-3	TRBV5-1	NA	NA	TGCGCCAGCAGTTGGCGGACGGTGAGCACAGATACGCAGTATTTT	CASSWRTVSTDTQYF
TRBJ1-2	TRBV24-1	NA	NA	TGTGCCACCAGTCCAAATCGCATAAACGGCTACACCTTC	CATSPNRINGYTF
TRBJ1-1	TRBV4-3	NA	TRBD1	TGCGCCAGCAGCCAATTATTGACAGGGACTGAAGCTTTCTTT	CASSQLLTGTEAFF